This entry lists 20 T cell receptor beta chains sequenced from one sample in a study of blood T cell repertoires in COVID-19. The data were produced by immunoSEQ multiplex PCR, yet TCRdb's version contains in-frame clones alone and is incomplete. The sample contains roughly 56,000 clones, around 85% of which appear only once. The sequenced sample consisted of peripheral blood. The receptors shown here come from a man in his 70s with acute or convalescent COVID-19.

CDR3 sequence: CASSLVMNTEAFF. The CDR3, as DNA: TGTGCCAGCAGCCTTGTAATGAACACTGAAGCTTTCTTT. The chain combines TRBV14 with TRBJ1-1; no clear D gene. CDR1 and CDR2 from the germline V gene are SGHDN and FVKESK. Deletions cut 4 bases from V and 0 bases from J, with 6 bases between. This CDR3 is 13 amino acids long.

The V call is TRBV7-9, the J call TRBJ1-2, with a weak D call TRBD1 (5 bases). CDR3 length equals 13 residues. Trimming left V 1 base short and J 7 bases short, with 10 bases between. Germline V CDR1 and CDR2: SEHNR, FQNEAQ (reference sequence). The CDR3 sequence: CASSLEGASGYTF. CDR3 bases: TGTGCCAGCAGCTTAGAAGGGGCTAGTGGCTACACCTTC. Based on the CDR3 plus reference TRBV7-9 and TRBJ1-2, the full variable domain is DTGVSQNPRHKITKRGQNVTFRCDPISEHNRLYWYRQTLGQGPEFLTYFQNEAQLEKSRLLSDRFSAERPKGSFSTLEIQRTEQGDSAMYLCASSLEGASGYTFGSGTRLTVV.

The rearrangement joins TRBV27 to TRBJ1-1; 10 bases align to TRBD1. This CDR3 contains 11 residues. Losses at the gene ends were 8 bases for V and 7 bases for J; bases not matched to a gene: 1. Germline V gives CDR1 MNHEY, CDR2 SMNVEV (reference sequence). The CDR3 sequence: CASWDRGEAFF. The CDR3 DNA sequence: TGTGCCAGCTGGGACAGGGGTGAAGCTTTCTTT.

J is TRBJ2-7 and V is TRBV6-1; 10 bases fit TRBD1. The V and J ends lost 4 bases and 1 base, in that order; junction bases with no gene match: 7. This CDR3 contains 16 residues. Germline loops: CDR1 MNHNS, CDR2 SASEGT. The CDR3 DNA follows: TGTGCCAGCAGTGCACCTGGGGGACAGGGGTCCTACGAGCAGTACTTC. Protein: CASSAPGGQGSYEQYF.

The CDR3, as DNA: TGTGCCAGCAGCCCCTCGGACAGGGGGTACTTATGGGGCGACGAGCAGTACTTC. It yields the protein CASSPSDRGYLWGDEQYF. The J gene is TRBJ2-7, the V gene TRBV11-2, with 10 bases aligning to TRBD1. The CDR3 has 18 amino acids. Germline V lookup: CDR1 SGHAT, CDR2 FQNNGV. Trimming cost V 5 bases and J 5 bases; bases outside gene matches: 18.

The chain recombines TRBV28 with TRBJ2-5; weak D call: TRBD2 (6 bases). The CDR3 consists of 14 residues. V lost 6 bases, J lost 4 bases, and 15 bases lay in between. Germline V gene lookup returns CDR1 MDHEN and CDR2 SYDVKM. The CDR3 DNA reads as TGTGCCAGCAGGAGGATCGGGGGAGGAGAGACCCAGTACTTC. Its protein is CASRRIGGGETQYF.

The rearrangement links TRBV6-5 to TRBJ1-1; maybe TRBD1 (6 bases). The germline V gene encodes CDR1 MNHEY and CDR2 SVGAGI. V gave up 2 bases and J gave up 1 base, with 11 bases separating them. This CDR3 has 15 residues. The CDR3 is CASSYLGTPNTEAFF. The DNA of the CDR3 is TGTGCCAGCAGTTACCTCGGGACACCGAACACTGAAGCTTTCTTT.

The CDR3 here is CASSGQGRGETQYF. The CDR3 DNA reads as TGCGCCAGCAGCGGACAGGGGAGGGGGGAGACCCAGTACTTC. The V call is TRBV5-1, the J call TRBJ2-5, with 9 bases identical to TRBD1. V gave up 4 bases and J gave up 5 bases; unmatched junction bases: 6. The V gene's germline CDR1 is SGHRS and CDR2 YFSETQ. The CDR3 runs to 14 residues.

J is TRBJ1-4 and V is TRBV7-9; D remains ambiguous. This CDR3 contains 12 residues. V was pared by 4 bases and J by 5 bases, with 5 bases between. Germline V CDR1 and CDR2: SEHNR, FQNEAQ (reference sequence). The CDR3 reads CASSSKNEKLFF. DNA of the CDR3: TGTGCCAGCAGCTCCAAAAATGAAAAACTGTTTTTT.

The chain joins TRBV29-1 to TRBJ1-2; the D is unclear. Trimming took 5 bases from V and 2 from J, leaving 9 bases between them. The germline gives CDR1 SQVTM, CDR2 ANQGSEA. The CDR3 runs 12 residues. The CDR3 coding sequence is TGCAGCGTTTTAAGCAGGAACTATGGCTACACCTTC. Its translation: CSVLSRNYGYTF.

This clone was seen a few times. V gene TRBV4-1 combines with J gene TRBJ2-3, with D possibly TRBD1 on 7 matching bases. Germline assignment: CDR1 MGHRA and CDR2 YSYEKL. The CDR3 extends over 17 amino acids. With 3 bases removed from V and 2 bases from J, the gap between germline ends came to 18 bases. CDR3 region: CASSQEGATPDTDTQYF. CDR3 DNA sequence: TGCGCCAGCAGCCAGGAGGGGGCGACACCAGACACAGATACGCAGTATTTT.

The chain recombines TRBV6-1 with TRBJ2-3, with D possibly being TRBD1 (6 bases). CDR3 length: 15 residues. Germline V CDR1 and CDR2: MNHNS, SASEGT. V lost 5 bases and J lost 0, with 12 bases in between. CDR3 nucleotides: TGTGCCAGCAGTCATTACAGGGAAAGCACAGATACGCAGTATTTT. Translating it yields CASSHYRESTDTQYF.

The CDR3 reads CASSDPRGRTDTQYF. Here the CDR3 DNA reads TGTGCCAGCAGTGATCCCAGGGGACGGACAGATACGCAGTATTTT. V gene TRBV6-1 combines with J gene TRBJ2-3, with a weak D call TRBD1 (6 bases). CDR1 is MNHNS, CDR2 SASEGT, per germline. The V end lost 3 bases, the J end lost 3 bases, and 13 bases lay between the germline ends. There are 15 residues in the CDR3.

V usage is TRBV6-1 and J usage is TRBJ1-3, with a weak D call TRBD1 (6 bases). The CDR3 length is 15 residues. Germline CDR1 reads MNHNS; CDR2 reads SASEGT. The germline V and J ends were trimmed by 3 bases and 0 bases, with 9 bases remaining between them. The CDR3 region has the DNA TGTGCCAGCAGTGAGATGGACAGCTCTGGAAACACCATATATTTT. Protein sequence: CASSEMDSSGNTIYF.

The CDR3 spells CASSGRGGSYNEQFF. In DNA, the CDR3 is TGTGCCAGCAGCGGGCGGGGGGGCTCCTACAATGAGCAGTTCTTC. This chain uses TRBV11-3 with TRBJ2-1; 9 bases map to TRBD2. This CDR3 comprises 15 residues. With 5 bases clipped from V and 0 bases from J, the junction kept 2 bases outside the gene matches. Germline CDR1 is SGHNT and CDR2 is YENEEA.

The chain carries TRBV9 and TRBJ2-1; 11 positions agree with TRBD2. Germline V CDR1 and CDR2: SGDLS, YYNGEE. V was clipped by 0 bases and J by 4 bases; unmatched bases: 3. There are 16 residues in the CDR3. CDR3 loop: CASSVGASGGYNEQFF. CDR3 DNA: TGTGCCAGCAGCGTAGGAGCTAGCGGGGGGTACAATGAGCAGTTCTTC.

The genes are TRBV2 and TRBJ1-2; 7 bases are shared with TRBD1. The CDR3 covers 15 residues. V trimming: 1 base; J trimming: 13 bases; junction bases outside the gene matches: 15. Germline V gene lookup returns CDR1 SNHLY and CDR2 FYNNEI. The CDR3 is CASSEVYGTDAPATF. CDR3 in DNA: TGTGCCAGCAGTGAAGTTTACGGGACAGACGCCCCGGCCACCTTC.

The rearrangement joins TRBV28 to TRBJ2-7, with TRBD1 identical over 7 bases. The CDR3 spans 14 residues. The V segment lost 6 bases and the J segment 2 bases; nucleotides outside the gene matches: 7. The germline V gene has CDR1 MDHEN and CDR2 SYDVKM. For the CDR3, the DNA is TGTGCCAGCAGGATTGGACAGGAAGCCTACGAGCAGTACTTC. It encodes CASRIGQEAYEQYF.

The chain is built from TRBV20-1 and TRBJ1-2; D not resolved. The CDR3 contains 11 residues. Deletions cut 1 base from V and 8 bases from J, with 8 bases between. CDR1 is DFQATT and CDR2 is SNEGSKA in the germline V gene (reference sequence). The CDR3 region has the DNA TGCAGTGCTAGAGGGAGTCGCGGCTACACCTTC. Protein: CSARGSRGYTF.

The V gene is TRBV7-6, the J gene TRBJ2-3; weak D call: TRBD1 (6 bases). V was shortened by 4 bases and J by 2 bases, with 19 bases between the two germline ends. Per germline, CDR1 SGHVS and CDR2 FNYEAQ. CDR3 length equals 17 residues. CDR3 residues: CASSYQTGFQITDTQYF. The CDR3 DNA sequence: TGTGCCAGCAGCTATCAAACAGGGTTCCAAATCACAGATACGCAGTATTTT.